The 10 T cell receptor beta chains below come from one sample, sequenced in a study of cytomegalovirus exposure and HLA in healthy donors. The PCR was carried out with 60 Vbeta primers and 13 Jbeta primers. The assay was immunoSEQ multiplex PCR, and TCRdb's table has in-frame clones only and misses some. The table includes approximately 83,000 clones, 80% detected once. The sequenced sample was PBMCs. These receptors were collected from a man younger than 30 in good health and CMV-seronegative.

This chain joins TRBV18 and TRBJ1-1; D remains ambiguous. The V end was cut by 6 bases, the J end by 3 bases, with 8 bases between. The length of the CDR3 is 12 residues. The germline CDR1 and CDR2 sequences are KGHSH and LQKENI. CDR3 in amino acids: CASSPLDTEAFF. CDR3 coding DNA: TGTGCCAGCTCCCCTCTAGACACTGAAGCTTTCTTT.

In its sample, this clone was seen a few times. This chain uses TRBV10-3 with TRBJ2-7, with 9 bases aligning to TRBD1. Germline assignment: CDR1 ENHRY and CDR2 SYGVKD. Germline trimming cut 4 bases from V and 4 bases from J; bases unmatched to any gene: 2. This CDR3 is built from 13 residues. Written as DNA, the CDR3 is TGTGCCATCAGTGTGGGACAGGGATACGAGCAGTACTTC. This codes for CAISVGQGYEQYF.

V gene TRBV30 combines with J gene TRBJ1-4, with TRBD1 as a possible D gene (5 bases). CDR1 is GTSNPN, CDR2 SVGIG, per germline (reference sequence). The CDR3 runs 14 residues. The V end was cut by 8 bases, the J end by 3 bases, with 16 bases between. CDR3 DNA sequence: TGTGCCGGAACGCTGACAGATCCTAATGAAAAACTGTTTTTT. Its protein is CAGTLTDPNEKLFF.

This chain links TRBV9 with TRBJ2-1, with D tentatively TRBD2 (5 bases). Germline-derived CDR1 and CDR2 are SGDLS and YYNGEE. CDR3 length equals 14 residues. The ends were cut back, 0 bases at V and 8 bases at J, with 12 bases in the middle. In nucleotides, the CDR3 is TGTGCCAGCAGCGTAGTCCCGGGGTTGGATGAGCAGTTCTTC. It is translated as CASSVVPGLDEQFF.

This clone was seen a single time. This chain joins TRBV5-4 and TRBJ2-5, with TRBD2 matching over 12 bases. Germline V gene sequence: CDR1 SGHNT, CDR2 YYREEE (reference sequence). V was clipped by 0 bases and J by 2 bases; unmatched bases: 5. This CDR3 has 17 residues. CDR3 residues: CASSLGLAGGAQETQYF. CDR3 nucleotides: TGTGCCAGCAGCTTGGGGCTAGCGGGGGGGGCGCAAGAGACCCAGTACTTC.

The V gene is TRBV19, the J gene TRBJ2-5; perhaps TRBD1 as D (6 bases). Per germline, CDR1 LNHDA and CDR2 SQIVND (reference sequence). The V gene lost 0 bases and the J gene lost 5 bases, with 16 bases spanning the gap. The CDR3 consists of 16 residues. CDR3 sequence: CASSIEGWGQGETQYF. DNA for the CDR3: TGTGCCAGTAGTATAGAGGGGTGGGGTCAGGGGGAGACCCAGTACTTC.

This sequence joins TRBV28 and TRBJ1-2; the D is unclear. V lost 3 bases and J 5 bases, leaving 19 bases between the germline ends. The CDR3 is made up of 16 amino acids. Germline V gives CDR1 MDHEN, CDR2 SYDVKM. The CDR3 coding sequence is TGTGCCAGCAGTTTGCCCGGCAGGCCCCAAATTTATGGCTACACCTTC. Translated, it gives CASSLPGRPQIYGYTF.

V gene TRBV11-2 combines with J gene TRBJ1-6, with D maybe TRBD1 (6 bases). CDR1 and CDR2 from the germline V gene are SGHAT and FQNNGV. Trimming removed 5 bases from V and 13 bases from J, with 18 bases in between. The CDR3 is made up of 14 amino acids. CDR3 loop: CASSHQGLGIPLHF. CDR3 nucleotides: TGTGCCAGCAGCCACCAGGGGTTAGGTATTCCCCTCCACTTT.

The chain recombines TRBV30 with TRBJ2-7; 8 bases agree with TRBD2. V shed 0 bases, J shed 2 bases, and the junction held 21 bases outside the gene matches. Germline values: CDR1 GTSNPN, CDR2 SVGIG (reference sequence). The length of the CDR3 is 20 residues. CDR3 nucleotide sequence: TGTGCCTGGAGTGTAACCGGGGGGGGTGACAGAGACAAATGCGCCTACGAGCAGTACTTC. Translating it yields CAWSVTGGGDRDKCAYEQYF.

A word on this clone: The same CDR3 also results from other DNA sequences found in this sample. This chain links TRBV2 with TRBJ1-2; D is perhaps TRBD1 (6 bases). This CDR3 is built from 11 residues. CDR1 and CDR2 (germline): SNHLY, FYNNEI. Trimming shortened V by 7 bases and J by 7 bases, and 10 bases separated the two germline ends. CDR3 in amino acids: CASTQGGGYTF. The DNA of the CDR3 is TGTGCCAGCACACAGGGTGGTGGCTACACCTTC.